This TCR beta chain was identified during a study of cytotoxic CD8 clonotypes in ibrutinib-treated CLL. Study at large: Response material was collected after a median approximately 12 months of treatment, range 6 to 36.

The CDR3 length is 15 residues. Germline V CDR1 and CDR2: SEHNR, FQNEAQ (reference sequence). The J segment lost 5 bases and the V segment lost 5 bases, leaving 5 bases of the junction unmatched. Depth targeted 1 in 200,000 to 1 in 1 million T cells, averaging roughly 9.3x coverage per clonotype. Repertoires were generated with immunoSEQ multiplex PCR, while TCRdb's copy carries only in-frame clones and drops some. The sample lists 9,000 to 13,000 clones, around 80% occurring once. The sample here was PBMCs, taken at disease progression, from a patient treated with ibrutinib. The rearrangement uses TRBV7-9 and TRBJ2-7; 14 positions match TRBD2. This receptor was identified in a human donor with chronic lymphocytic leukemia. CDR3 sequence (DNA): TGTGCCAGCAGCCGAGGGACTAGCGGGAGAAACGAGCAGTACTTC. Protein sequence: CASSRGTSGRNEQYF.